The present entry profiles one T cell receptor beta chain with its context. Its cognate antigen is unknown. Clones were sequenced by immunoSEQ multiplex PCR, and TCRdb holds only the in-frame ones, with some missing. The table has 70,000 to 90,000 clones, approximately 90% seen once. This sample was included in a study of OX40 agonist ivuxolimab in advanced cancers. Overall study: In this cohort, patients received ivuxolimab, an agonistic anti-OX40 (CD134) antibody. Overall study findings and caveats: At doses 0.1 to 3.0 mg/kg, CD4+ and CD8+ clones expanded. Near-lowest levels of clonal expansion characterized partial responders at 0.1-3.0 mg/kg.

Trimming cost V 7 bases and J 1 base, with 10 bases left between them. CDR3 size: 13 residues. Germline V gives CDR1 SNHLY, CDR2 FYNNEI. Blood sampling was done at baseline, cycle 4 day 1, and cycle 7 day 1. J is TRBJ1-1 and V is TRBV2; D remains unclear. The specimen was CD4+ or CD8+ T cells sorted from blood, collected in a trial of the OX40 agonist ivuxolimab. This TCR was recovered from an adult with an advanced solid tumor such as melanoma, head and neck, liver or kidney cancer. The CDR3: CASKYGRNTEAFF. CDR3 DNA sequence: TGTGCCAGCAAATATGGCAGGAACACTGAAGCTTTCTTT.